This T cell receptor beta chain was sequenced in a study of cytomegalovirus exposure and HLA in healthy donors. Study findings and constraints: A link between a missense DCLRE1C variant and TCR beta V- and J-gene trimming emerged from a later analysis.

The ends were cut back, 3 bases at V and 5 bases at J, with 11 bases in the middle. The germline V gene encodes CDR1 KGHSH and CDR2 LQKENI. The CDR3 sequence is 13 residues long. PCR was performed using 60 Vbeta and 13 Jbeta primers. TCRdb's copy holds only in-frame clones and misses some; the assay was immunoSEQ multiplex PCR. The top ten clones hold 2.1% of a sample with 130,000 or so clones, roughly 80% of them seen once. This clone has just one count. No antigen is known for it. The origin of this receptor is a man younger than 45 in good health and CMV-seronegative. This chain connects TRBV18 to TRBJ2-7; tentatively, D is TRBD2 (6 bases). Sequences were obtained from PBMCs. CDR3 in amino acids: CASSPLGGNEQYF. As DNA, the CDR3 is TGTGCCAGCTCACCCCTCGGGGGTAACGAGCAGTACTTC.